The source of this T cell receptor beta chain is a study of identical twins. This clonotype has a handful of counts. Its matching antigen is unknown. TCRdb reprocessed the 5' RACE reads with MiXCR, giving one entry per CDR3 protein. The sample lists some 320,000 distinct CDR3 sequences, around an eighth occurring once. V lost 3 bases and J 6 bases, leaving 11 bases between the germline ends. The CDR3 extends over 12 amino acids. Germline values: CDR1 DFQATT, CDR2 SNEGSKA (reference sequence). Notes on the study in general: Zero-insertion findings could be partly confounded by invariant cells (MAIT and iNKT cells). Monozygotic twin pairs showed more out-of-frame TCR alpha sharing than models estimated.

The same sample was also used in a study of yellow fever vaccine responses in identical twins. As that study records: Reportedly, twins showed a vaccine T cell response that looked partly convergent and partly personalized.

Source material: CD8+ T cells sorted from blood. This sequence originates from a woman between 18 and 29 years old in good health. The chain combines TRBV20-1 with TRBJ1-1, with D maybe TRBD1 (5 bases). The CDR3 sequence is CSARWGLAEAFF. CDR3 nucleotide sequence: TGCAGTGCTAGGTGGGGCTTGGCTGAAGCTTTCTTT.